One and the same sample provided the 31 T cell receptor beta chains below, sequenced in a study of neurological immune-mediated disorders. TCRdb independently ran MiXCR on the 5' RACE reads; one entry per CDR3 protein. The sample lists around 61,000 distinct CDR3 sequences; around 5% were seen once. The sequencing sample was made of PBMCs. These receptors all stem from a human donor with multiple sclerosis. The donor label of this sample is uncertain.

This clonotype was observed many times. The chain links TRBV20-1 to TRBJ2-1; no firm D call. V lost 0 bases and J 10 bases, leaving 10 bases between the germline ends. Germline CDR1 is DFQATT and CDR2 is SNEGSKA (reference sequence). The CDR3 is 12 residues long. The CDR3 loop reads CSAREGRWEQFF. The CDR3 DNA reads as TGCAGTGCTAGAGAAGGACGGTGGGAGCAGTTCTTC.

The sample holds many counts of this clonotype. The gene calls are TRBV7-9 and TRBJ1-1; D perhaps matches TRBD1 (5 bases). Germline values: CDR1 SEHNR, CDR2 FQNEAQ (reference sequence). There are 12 residues in the CDR3. Trimming took 8 bases from V and 8 from J, leaving 15 bases between them. CDR3 coding DNA: TGTGCCAGCCGATTGGGGTCAGGGGAAGCTTTCTTT. This encodes CASRLGSGEAFF.

A few counts support this clonotype. The chain couples TRBV5-1 to TRBJ2-2; D gene uncertain. Germline loops: CDR1 SGHRS, CDR2 YFSETQ. This CDR3 has 15 amino acids. Deletions cut 4 bases from V and 3 bases from J, with 13 bases between. In DNA, the CDR3 is TGCGCCAGCAGCCCCGGACGGATTTACACCGGGGAGCTGTTTTTT. It specifies CASSPGRIYTGELFF.

The CDR3: CASGISNHYGYTF. CDR3 nucleotides: TGTGCGAGCGGCATATCGAACCACTATGGCTACACCTTC. V and J are TRBV7-9 and TRBJ1-2; no definite D call. The CDR3 loop spans 13 amino acids. Germline V gene data show CDR1 as SEHNR and CDR2 as FQNEAQ (reference sequence).

This clonotype was counted many times. This sequence joins TRBV29-1 and TRBJ2-2; a weak D match, TRBD1 (5 bases). The CDR3 loop spans 13 amino acids. Trimming removed 6 bases from V and 0 bases from J, with 8 bases in between. Looked up from germline, CDR1 is SQVTM and CDR2 is ANQGSEA. The CDR3 protein is CSVGHSNTGELFF. The CDR3 bases are TGCAGCGTCGGACACTCGAACACCGGGGAGCTGTTTTTT.

The J gene is TRBJ2-7, the V gene TRBV4-3; 9 bases line up with TRBD1. This CDR3 spans 18 amino acids. CDR1 is LGHNA and CDR2 is YSLEER in the germline V gene. Trimming removed 1 base from V and 3 bases from J; junction bases left unmatched: 13. The CDR3 nucleotides read TGCGCCAGCAGCCAAGCGTTACCAAGGGGACAGGGCGTCTACGAGCAGTACTTC. Amino acids: CASSQALPRGQGVYEQYF.

This clonotype was picked up many times. This chain links TRBV5-1 with TRBJ1-2, with unresolved D. This CDR3 has 13 amino acids. The V end lost 2 bases, the J end lost 6 bases, and 11 bases lay between the germline ends. Germline V lookup: CDR1 SGHRS, CDR2 YFSETQ. The CDR3 loop reads CASSLMGGDGYTF. CDR3 nucleotides: TGCGCCAGCAGCTTAATGGGCGGTGATGGCTACACCTTC.

This clonotype was observed at least ten times. The V and J genes are TRBV3-1 and TRBJ2-7; D unresolved. The CDR3 covers 12 residues. Germline CDR1 reads LGHDT; CDR2 reads YNNKEL (reference sequence). V gave up 1 base and J gave up 5 bases, with 6 bases separating them. The CDR3 spells CASSQVTNEQYF. CDR3 DNA sequence: TGTGCCAGCAGCCAAGTAACGAACGAGCAGTACTTC.

This clonotype was recorded many times. The chain carries TRBV11-2 and TRBJ2-2; 10 nucleotides align to TRBD2. The germline V gene encodes CDR1 SGHAT and CDR2 FQNNGV. The V and J ends lost 1 base and 2 bases, in that order; junction bases with no gene match: 7. CDR3 length: 18 amino acids. The CDR3 DNA is TGTGCCAGCAGCTTAGGAGCGCTAGCGGGGGTAAACACCGGGGAGCTGTTTTTT. It translates to CASSLGALAGVNTGELFF.

This clonotype showed up many times. V and J are TRBV3-1 and TRBJ1-2; D gene ambiguous. Germline assignment: CDR1 LGHDT and CDR2 YNNKEL (reference sequence). Between the trimmed V and J ends, which lost 2 bases and 4 bases, there was a span of 11 bases. This CDR3 is 14 amino acids long. The CDR3 loop reads CASSQFEGGYGYTF. CDR3 DNA sequence: TGTGCCAGCAGCCAATTCGAGGGAGGCTATGGCTACACCTTC.

In this sample, this clonotype turned up many times. The chain carries TRBV21-1 and TRBJ2-1; whether TRBD1, the table's D call, matches the DNA was not checked. TRBV21-1 is given as a pseudogene. This CDR3 contains 15 residues. CDR3 nucleotide sequence: TGTGCCAGCAGCAACACCTGGACAGGGAACAATGAGCAGTTCTTC. Translating gives CASSNTWTGNNEQFF.

V and J are TRBV12-3 or TRBV12-4 and TRBJ2-7; either TRBD1 or TRBD2 may fit D (5 bases each). Trimming shortened V by 2 bases and J by 1 base, and 15 bases separated the two germline ends. This CDR3 spans 16 amino acids. The CDR3 DNA sequence: TGTGCCAGCAGTTTACCTATGGGACGGAATTCCTACGAGCAGTACTTC. Its translation: CASSLPMGRNSYEQYF.

This clonotype was seen ten or more times. This chain links TRBV5-1 with TRBJ2-7; maybe TRBD1 (6 bases). Germline assignment: CDR1 SGHRS and CDR2 YFSETQ. Trimming pared 4 bases from V and 3 bases from J, leaving 20 bases between. This CDR3 spans 16 amino acids. The CDR3 loop is CASSLWGDRPLYEQYF. CDR3 nucleotides: TGCGCCAGCAGCCTGTGGGGCGACAGGCCCCTCTACGAGCAGTACTTC.

The sample holds many counts of this clonotype. The chain links TRBV5-1 to TRBJ1-2; no clear D. The V gene lost 1 base and the J gene lost 0 bases, with 7 bases spanning the gap. The CDR3 has 14 residues. The germline CDR1 and CDR2 sequences are SGHRS and YFSETQ. CDR3: CASSLLGPNYGYTF. The CDR3 DNA is TGCGCCAGCAGCTTGCTGGGTCCTAACTATGGCTACACCTTC. The full variable domain, in which reference TRBV5-1 and TRBJ1-2 provide the parts outside the CDR3, is KAGVTQTPRYLIKTRGQQVTLSCSPISGHRSVSWYQQTPGQGLQFLFEYFSETQRNKGNFPGRFSGRQFSNSRSEMNVSTLELGDSALYLCASSLLGPNYGYTFGSGTRLTVV.

The sample holds many counts of this clonotype. The chain is built from TRBV9 and TRBJ1-1, with D possibly TRBD1 on 5 matching bases. The CDR3 is made up of 15 amino acids. Germline CDR1 SGDLS, CDR2 YYNGEE. V gave up 0 bases and J gave up 4 bases, with 13 bases separating them. The CDR3 DNA reads as TGTGCCAGCAGCGTAGCTGGTCAGGGAATCACTGAAGCTTTCTTT. This sequence encodes CASSVAGQGITEAFF.

V and J are TRBV6-6 and TRBJ2-7; D is ambiguous. Per the germline V gene, CDR1 is MNHNY and CDR2 is SVGAGI (reference sequence). The CDR3 has 13 amino acids. Trimming stripped 0 bases from V and 2 bases from J, with 5 bases between. The CDR3 sequence: CASSYSGTYEQYF. Here the CDR3 DNA reads TGTGCCAGCAGTTACTCAGGAACCTACGAGCAGTACTTC.

This clonotype was counted many times. The chain carries TRBV20-1 and TRBJ1-2; possibly TRBD1 for D (5 bases). There are 11 residues in the CDR3. V was cut by 7 bases and J by 7 bases, with 13 bases left in between. The germline CDR1 and CDR2 sequences are DFQATT and SNEGSKA (reference sequence). The CDR3: CSGGEIGGYTF. The DNA of the CDR3 is TGCAGTGGAGGGGAAATCGGTGGCTACACCTTC.

This clonotype was picked up many times. CDR3 in amino acids: CASSRRGQGYTGELFF. The CDR3 bases are TGCGCCAGCAGCAGAAGGGGACAGGGGTACACCGGGGAGCTGTTTTTT. This rearrangement joins TRBV5-1 to TRBJ2-2; TRBD1 agrees at 10 bases. The CDR3 extends over 16 amino acids. Germline CDR1 and CDR2: SGHRS and YFSETQ. The junction had 6 bases not matched to a gene; V was cut back by 4 bases and J by 3 bases.

In its sample, this clonotype was seen many times. The gene calls are TRBV6-6 and TRBJ1-5; D remains ambiguous. The CDR3 spans 16 residues. V was shortened by 6 bases and J by 1 base, with 16 bases between the two germline ends. Germline V gives CDR1 MNHNY, CDR2 SVGAGI (reference sequence). Here the CDR3 reads CASSPGRLGSNQPQHF. The CDR3 DNA reads TGTGCCAGCAGCCCAGGCCGTCTAGGGAGCAATCAGCCCCAGCATTTT.

This clonotype has at least ten counts. V usage is TRBV7-2 and J usage is TRBJ1-5; D may be TRBD1 (5 bases). V lost 2 bases to trimming and J lost 1 base, with 9 bases between them. This CDR3 region has 15 residues. In germline, CDR1 is SGHTA, CDR2 FQGNSA. Here the CDR3 reads CASSLKGMSNQPQHF. As DNA, the CDR3 is TGTGCCAGCAGCTTAAAGGGGATGAGCAATCAGCCCCAGCATTTT.

This clonotype was observed many times. Here the CDR3 DNA reads TGTGCCATCAGGGGAGGAGGGGACTCACCCCTCCACTTT. As protein: CAIRGGGDSPLHF. The rearrangement links TRBV10-3 to TRBJ1-6; D is perhaps TRBD1 (5 bases). V gave up 6 bases and J gave up 10 bases, with 13 bases separating them. The CDR3 spans 13 residues. Germline V gene data show CDR1 as ENHRY and CDR2 as SYGVKD.

This clonotype was detected ten times or more. The chain recombines TRBV3-1 with TRBJ1-1, with D hard to call. Looked up from germline, CDR1 is LGHDT and CDR2 is YNNKEL (reference sequence). The CDR3 length is 12 residues. Trimming took 4 bases from V and 0 from J, leaving 3 bases between them. DNA for the CDR3: TGTGCCAGCAGCCTTATGAACACTGAAGCTTTCTTT. This sequence encodes CASSLMNTEAFF.

This clonotype was seen at least ten times. This chain uses TRBV7-8 with TRBJ2-1; D unclear. In germline, CDR1 is SGHVS, CDR2 FQNEAQ. Trimming pared 5 bases from V and 4 bases from J, leaving 9 bases between. CDR3 length: 13 amino acids. This chain's CDR3 is CASSHGSYNEQFF. The CDR3 DNA sequence: TGTGCCAGCAGCCATGGAAGTTACAATGAGCAGTTCTTC.

This clonotype was observed a few times. The chain links TRBV4-2 to TRBJ2-3; D remains unclear. Germline-derived CDR1 and CDR2 are LGHNA and YNFKEQ. The CDR3 sequence is 13 residues long. Trimming stripped 3 bases from V and 0 bases from J, with 4 bases between. CDR3 nucleotides: TGTGCCAGCAGCCACCCTAGCACAGATACGCAGTATTTT. It yields the protein CASSHPSTDTQYF.

This clonotype was counted many times. The chain uses TRBV5-1 and TRBJ2-7, with D possibly TRBD1 on 6 matching bases. Germline V lookup: CDR1 SGHRS, CDR2 YFSETQ. The V end lost 1 base, the J end lost 6 bases, and 14 bases lay between the germline ends. The CDR3 has 14 residues. As DNA, the CDR3 is TGCGCCAGCAGCTTGAGAGGACAGCCCAGCGAGCAGTACTTC. This codes for CASSLRGQPSEQYF. The full variable domain, its missing parts supplied by reference TRBV5-1 and TRBJ2-7, is KAGVTQTPRYLIKTRGQQVTLSCSPISGHRSVSWYQQTPGQGLQFLFEYFSETQRNKGNFPGRFSGRQFSNSRSEMNVSTLELGDSALYLCASSLRGQPSEQYFGPGTRLTVT.

This clonotype occurred a few times. A much larger clone differs from this one at a single base, so this may be a read error. This chain uses TRBV3-1 with TRBJ2-1; no reliable D call. Germline V CDR1 and CDR2: LGHDT, YNNKEL (reference sequence). This CDR3 is built from 16 residues. CDR3 nucleotide sequence: TGTGTCAGCAGCCAAGCGACCGGAAGATCCTACAATGAGCAGTTCTTC. It yields the protein CVSSQATGRSYNEQFF.

This clonotype was found many times. This chain uses TRBV5-1 with TRBJ1-2; D ambiguous. Trimming stripped 0 bases from V and 5 bases from J, with 11 bases between. CDR1 is SGHRS and CDR2 is YFSETQ in the germline V gene. CDR3 size: 14 residues. The CDR3, as DNA: TGCGCCAGCAGCTTGGCTGGCGGATTGTATGGCTACACCTTC. Protein sequence: CASSLAGGLYGYTF.

This clonotype was recorded many times. The rearrangement uses TRBV21-1 and TRBJ1-1. TRBV21-1 is a pseudogene locus. The CDR3 covers 15 residues. The CDR3 sequence is CASSKVREEGTEAFF. CDR3 nucleotides: TGTGCCAGCAGCAAAGTCCGGGAGGAGGGAACTGAAGCTTTCTTT.

The chain employs TRBV18 and TRBJ1-2; no definite D call. The V and J ends lost 2 bases and 8 bases respectively, with 15 bases between them. Germline assignment: CDR1 KGHSH and CDR2 LQKENI. The CDR3 runs to 14 residues. Written as DNA, the CDR3 is TGTGCCAGCTCACCAACCGGGTTAAGATCAGGCTACACCTTC. This encodes CASSPTGLRSGYTF.

This clonotype was picked up a small number of times. The chain has TRBV5-6 and TRBJ1-1; TRBD1 agrees at 7 bases. The CDR3 has 16 amino acids. Per the germline V gene, CDR1 is SGHDT and CDR2 is YYEEEE. V shed 2 bases, J shed 0 bases, and the junction held 7 bases outside the gene matches. CDR3 protein: CASSLGGPRVNTEAFF. The CDR3 DNA follows: TGTGCCAGCAGCTTAGGGGGCCCCCGAGTGAACACTGAAGCTTTCTTT.

This clonotype was seen repeatedly, ten times or more. The chain carries TRBV29-1 and TRBJ2-3; D is unclear. V lost 4 bases and J lost 0, with 11 bases in between. The germline gives CDR1 SQVTM, CDR2 ANQGSEA. The CDR3 loop spans 14 amino acids. The CDR3 nucleotides are TGCAGCGTTGGGTCCGCCCCTAGCACAGATACGCAGTATTTT. As protein: CSVGSAPSTDTQYF.